One and the same sample provided the 10 T cell receptor beta chains below, sequenced in a study of blood T cell repertoires in COVID-19. Here immunoSEQ multiplex PCR was the method, and the copy in TCRdb shows in-frame clones only, minus some. Among 68,000 or so clones, roughly nine tenths were seen once, and the ten largest hold approximately 7%. The sample was peripheral blood. The source is a man in his forties with COVID-19, enrolled during active disease.

The rearrangement links TRBV11-3 to TRBJ1-1; possible D gene TRBD1, 5 bases. V was trimmed by 5 bases and J by 5 bases, leaving 12 bases between them. The CDR3 is 13 amino acids. Germline V gene sequence: CDR1 SGHNT, CDR2 YENEEA. In DNA, the CDR3 is TGTGCCAGCAGCCCCTCGGGGGGAACTGAAGCTTTCTTT. It codes for CASSPSGGTEAFF.

The V call is TRBV10-3, the J call TRBJ2-2; 8 bases match TRBD2. Trimming cost V 4 bases and J 2 bases; bases outside gene matches: 3. The CDR3 is made up of 15 amino acids. Germline V CDR1 and CDR2: ENHRY, SYGVKD. CDR3 protein: CAISGGLGNTGELFF. The DNA for the CDR3 is TGTGCCATCAGTGGGGGACTAGGAAACACCGGGGAGCTGTTTTTT.

A single count supports this clone. CDR3 in amino acids: CASSSGRQGLLGNQPQHF. The CDR3, as DNA: TGTGCCAGCAGCTCGGGGCGACAGGGTCTTCTTGGCAATCAGCCCCAGCATTTT. The chain uses TRBV7-8 and TRBJ1-5; TRBD1 matches at 7 bases. Germline CDR1 is SGHVS and CDR2 is FQNEAQ. This CDR3 is built from 18 residues. Trimming at V came to 4 bases and at J to 2 bases, leaving 14 bases not matched to a gene.

This clone appeared a single time. This chain connects TRBV5-6 to TRBJ1-3, with D perhaps matching TRBD1 (5 bases). V was shortened by 3 bases and J by 1 base, with 14 bases between the two germline ends. Germline CDR1 and CDR2: SGHDT and YYEEEE. This CDR3 is 16 amino acids long. CDR3 coding DNA: TGTGCCAGCAGCTACCTAGACAGCTTATCTGGAAACACCATATATTTT. Translating gives CASSYLDSLSGNTIYF.

The chain links TRBV6-5 to TRBJ1-2, with 9 bases identical to TRBD1. Germline values: CDR1 MNHEY, CDR2 SVGAGI. V lost 5 bases, J lost 6 bases, and 10 bases stayed unmatched. CDR3 length equals 15 residues. CDR3 sequence (DNA): TGTGCCAGCAGTCCCGGATGGGGGACAGGGAATGGCTACACCTTC. This translates into CASSPGWGTGNGYTF.

V is TRBV28 and J is TRBJ2-3; TRBD2 aligns across 7 bases. The J segment lost 3 bases and the V segment lost 4 bases, leaving 7 bases of the junction unmatched. The CDR3 covers 15 residues. Germline assignment: CDR1 MDHEN and CDR2 SYDVKM. As DNA, the CDR3 is TGTGCCAGCAGTTCTGCGGGGGTTAGTACAGATACGCAGTATTTT. It encodes CASSSAGVSTDTQYF.

The chain is built from TRBV3-1 (or the pseudogene TRBV3-2) and TRBJ2-2; the D gene is possibly TRBD2 (6 bases). The CDR3 has 16 amino acids. Germline V gene sequence: CDR1 LGHDT, CDR2 YNNKEL (reference sequence). Trimming cost V 1 base and J 4 bases, with 13 bases left between them. The CDR3 sequence: CASSQAGIGSTGELFF. CDR3 nucleotide sequence: TGTGCCAGCAGCCAAGCAGGGATCGGGAGCACCGGGGAGCTGTTTTTT.

The gene calls are TRBV9 and TRBJ1-1; 8 bases are a match to TRBD1. Germline-derived CDR1 and CDR2 are SGDLS and YYNGEE. V lost 3 bases and J lost 1; bases outside the gene matches: 5. The CDR3 runs 15 residues. CDR3 loop: CASSAGTGQNTEAFF. The CDR3 nucleotides are TGTGCCAGCAGCGCCGGGACAGGACAGAACACTGAAGCTTTCTTT.

The rearrangement links TRBV2 to TRBJ2-7, with 9 bases matching TRBD1. Unmatched junction bases numbered 5, after V lost 7 bases and J lost 4 bases. This CDR3 is 13 amino acids long. In germline, CDR1 is SNHLY, CDR2 FYNNEI. This CDR3 is CASISGTGYEQYF. The CDR3 nucleotides read TGTGCCAGCATTTCCGGGACAGGGTACGAGCAGTACTTC.

This chain joins TRBV2 and TRBJ2-5; D unclear. Germline CDR1 SNHLY, CDR2 FYNNEI. There are 13 residues in the CDR3. V lost 7 bases, J lost 0 bases, and 9 bases lay in between. CDR3: CASMRVHQETQYF. In DNA, the CDR3 is TGTGCCAGCATGCGCGTCCACCAAGAGACCCAGTACTTC.